These T cell receptor beta chains were read from a single sample in a study of technical replicates of blood from a handful of donors. Clones were sequenced by immunoSEQ multiplex PCR, and TCRdb holds only the in-frame ones, with some missing. The repertoire holds more than 95,000 clones, 95% seen once, with 0.2% to 0.25% in the top ten. Input material: T cells isolated from PBMCs. These receptor sequences come from a human donor in good health. The CDR3 runs from the conserved cysteine through the conserved F or W. A D gene is named only where the DNA matches it firmly. Only some rows state a clone size, as once, few, many or a class for expanded clones.

v_call,d_call,clone_size,j_call,cdr3_aa,cdr3_nt
TRBV29-1,NA,NA,TRBJ2-3,CSLVSVDTQYF,TGCAGCCTCGTCTCCGTCGATACGCAGTATTTT
TRBV5-1,TRBD1,NA,TRBJ2-3,CASSLGGQASTDTQYF,TGCGCCAGCAGCTTGGGGGGACAGGCTAGCACAGATACGCAGTATTTT
TRBV6-1,TRBD1,NA,TRBJ2-7,CASSEPGGLYEQYF,TGTGCCAGCAGTGAACCAGGGGGCTTATACGAGCAGTACTTC
TRBV5-1,NA,NA,TRBJ2-7,CASSLSHTRSYEQYF,TGCGCCAGCAGCTTGTCTCACACTAGATCCTACGAGCAGTACTTC
TRBV10-1,NA,NA,TRBJ2-2,CASTVDRNTGELFF,TGCGCCAGCACTGTGGACAGGAACACCGGGGAGCTGTTTTTT
TRBV4-1,NA,NA,TRBJ2-7,CASSQLAGYEQYF,TGCGCCAGCAGCCAATTGGCGGGATACGAGCAGTACTTC
TRBV5-1,TRBD2,NA,TRBJ2-3,CASSLMFLAGEVGTDTQYF,TGCGCCAGCAGCTTGATGTTTTTAGCGGGAGAAGTGGGCACAGATACGCAGTATTTT
TRBV14,NA,NA,TRBJ1-2,CASSQDSGTNYGYTF,TGTGCCAGCAGCCAAGATAGCGGGACGAACTATGGCTACACCTTC
TRBV10-3,NA,NA,TRBJ1-5,CAISSTGSNSQPQHF,TGTGCCATCAGCAGTACAGGGAGCAATAGCCAGCCCCAGCATTTT
TRBV23-1,NA,NA,TRBJ2-2,CARTSGVRDTGELFF,TGCGCCAGAACCTCGGGTGTTCGGGACACCGGGGAGCTGTTTTTT
TRBV6-1,NA,NA,TRBJ1-2,CASSYRDTF,TGTGCCAGCAGTTACCGGGACACCTTC
TRBV5-5,NA,NA,TRBJ2-1,CASSPGEQFF,TGTGCCAGCAGCCCAGGTGAGCAGTTCTTC
TRBV5-6,NA,NA,TRBJ2-5,CASSLAWRETQYF,TGTGCCAGCAGCTTGGCCTGGAGGGAGACCCAGTACTTC
TRBV30,NA,NA,TRBJ2-3,CAWSAVGTDTQYF,TGTGCCTGGAGTGCGGTAGGCACAGATACGCAGTATTTT
TRBV30,TRBD1,NA,TRBJ2-3,CAWSWGTATDTQYF,TGTGCCTGGAGTTGGGGGACAGCCACAGATACGCAGTATTTT
TRBV2,NA,NA,TRBJ1-5,CASSRLGGNQPQHF,TGTGCCAGCAGTAGGTTAGGGGGAAATCAGCCCCAGCATTTT
TRBV2,NA,once,TRBJ2-7,CASSEQGRDYEQYF,TGTGCCAGCAGTGAACAGGGCAGAGACTACGAGCAGTACTTC
TRBV10-2,TRBD2,NA,TRBJ2-1,CASSESSGGSSYNEQFF,TGCGCCAGCAGTGAGTCTAGCGGGGGAAGCTCCTACAATGAGCAGTTCTTC
TRBV7-6,TRBD1,NA,TRBJ1-5,CASSLETGGSNQPQHF,TGTGCCAGCAGCTTAGAAACAGGGGGAAGCAATCAGCCCCAGCATTTT
TRBV7-9,NA,NA,TRBJ2-2,CASSFSYRVGELFF,TGTGCCAGCAGCTTTAGTTACAGGGTCGGGGAGCTGTTTTTT
TRBV7-2,NA,NA,TRBJ1-5,CASSLLRENQPQHF,TGTGCCAGCAGCTTACTTCGGGAGAATCAGCCCCAGCATTTT
TRBV9,NA,NA,TRBJ1-4,CASSPQGHQGKLFF,TGTGCCAGCAGCCCTCAGGGACATCAGGGAAAACTGTTTTTT
TRBV6-4,NA,NA,TRBJ1-2,CASKGVPYGYTF,TGTGCCAGCAAAGGGGTCCCCTATGGCTACACCTTC
TRBV2,TRBD2,NA,TRBJ2-2,CASIGTKNTGELFF,TGTGCCAGCATTGGGACTAAGAACACCGGGGAGCTGTTTTTT
TRBV9,TRBD1,NA,TRBJ2-5,CASSRTGSRISQETQYF,TGTGCCAGCAGCCGGACAGGGAGTAGAATTTCGCAAGAGACCCAGTACTTC
TRBV7-7,NA,NA,TRBJ2-5,CASSAGSAGPQETQYF,TGTGCCAGCAGCGCTGGTTCTGCTGGCCCACAGGAGACCCAGTACTTC
TRBV9,TRBD2,NA,TRBJ2-2,CASSVVAGVTGELFF,TGTGCCAGCAGCGTAGTTGCGGGGGTCACCGGGGAGCTGTTTTTT
TRBV5-1,NA,NA,TRBJ2-3,CASSFGSTDTQYF,TGCGCCAGCAGCTTTGGCAGCACAGATACGCAGTATTTT
TRBV7-2,NA,NA,TRBJ1-1,CASSAGTHYTEAFF,TGTGCCAGCAGCGCCGGGACACACTACACTGAAGCTTTCTTT
TRBV27,NA,NA,TRBJ1-1,CASSPSFRGTVDTEAFF,TGTGCCAGCAGCCCCAGCTTTAGGGGAACGGTAGACACTGAAGCTTTCTTT
TRBV29-1,NA,NA,TRBJ2-3,CSVGVPRFLTDTQYF,TGCAGCGTTGGGGTACCGCGGTTCCTCACAGATACGCAGTATTTT
TRBV6-5,NA,NA,TRBJ1-1,CASRFRDTEAFF,TGTGCCAGCAGGTTCAGGGACACTGAAGCTTTCTTT
TRBV28,NA,NA,TRBJ1-4,CASSLGGSGRAEKLFF,TGTGCCAGCAGTTTAGGGGGGTCGGGTAGGGCTGAAAAACTGTTTTTT
TRBV4-1,NA,NA,TRBJ1-5,CASSQAILSKYHNQPQHF,TGCGCCAGCAGCCAAGCTATCCTTTCGAAGTACCACAATCAGCCCCAGCATTTT
TRBV29-1,NA,NA,TRBJ2-7,CSVDLQGTEQYF,TGCAGCGTGGACTTACAGGGAACCGAGCAGTACTTC
TRBV11-2,NA,NA,TRBJ2-7,CASRLRGSYEQYF,TGTGCCAGCAGACTCAGGGGCTCCTACGAGCAGTACTTC
TRBV4-2,TRBD1,once,TRBJ2-2,CASSQVQDRVNTGELFF,TGTGCCAGCAGCCAAGTTCAGGACAGGGTGAACACCGGGGAGCTGTTTTTT
TRBV7-6,TRBD2,NA,TRBJ2-7,CASSPIFGGEQYF,TGTGCCAGCAGCCCTATTTTCGGGGGGGAGCAGTACTTC
TRBV27,NA,NA,TRBJ1-1,CASSPQTGGTEAFF,TGTGCCAGCAGTCCTCAGACAGGCGGCACTGAAGCTTTCTTT
TRBV11-2,NA,NA,TRBJ1-5,CASSPGGRSNQPQHF,TGTGCCAGCAGCCCCGGGGGGCGCAGCAATCAGCCCCAGCATTTT
TRBV20-1,NA,NA,TRBJ2-5,CSATQGWAQYF,TGCAGTGCTACACAGGGCTGGGCCCAGTACTTC
TRBV10-2,TRBD2,NA,TRBJ2-2,CASKMLGSGRAGGELFF,TGCGCCAGCAAGATGTTGGGTAGCGGGAGGGCCGGCGGGGAGCTGTTTTTT
TRBV4-1,NA,NA,TRBJ2-5,CASSQVSGQETQYF,TGCGCCAGCAGCCAAGTTTCAGGGCAAGAGACCCAGTACTTC
TRBV7-9,NA,NA,TRBJ2-1,CASSRPRDIDNEQFF,TGTGCCAGCAGCCGCCCCCGGGACATAGACAATGAGCAGTTCTTC
TRBV14,TRBD2,NA,TRBJ2-5,CASSQSIAGKTQYF,TGTGCCAGCAGCCAGTCTATAGCGGGAAAGACCCAGTACTTC
TRBV7-8,TRBD1,NA,TRBJ1-1,CASSLQRTGEITEAFF,TGTGCCAGCAGCTTACAAAGGACAGGGGAGATTACTGAAGCTTTCTTT
TRBV5-6,NA,NA,TRBJ1-5,CASSLFLLNDQPQHF,TGTGCCAGCAGCTTGTTCCTCCTAAACGATCAGCCCCAGCATTTT
TRBV10-3,TRBD1,NA,TRBJ2-3,CAIMSPRTGGGTDTQYF,TGTGCCATCATGAGCCCCCGGACAGGGGGCGGCACAGATACGCAGTATTTT
TRBV21-1,NA,NA,TRBJ1-4,CASSRRLRGGEKLFF,TGTGCCAGCAGTCGCAGACTTAGGGGAGGGGAAAAACTGTTTTTT
TRBV7-9,TRBD1,NA,TRBJ2-2,CASSPLLGQEITGELFF,TGTGCCAGCAGCCCCCTCCTAGGACAGGAGATCACCGGGGAGCTGTTTTTT
TRBV2,NA,NA,TRBJ1-1,CASSGPQRDTEAFF,TGTGCCAGCAGCGGACCGCAGAGGGACACTGAAGCTTTCTTT
TRBV9,TRBD2,NA,TRBJ2-3,CASSATKAGGPDTQYF,TGTGCCAGCAGCGCCACGAAAGCGGGGGGGCCAGATACGCAGTATTTT
TRBV4-1,NA,NA,TRBJ2-4,CASSHRGSQVDIQYF,TGCGCCAGCAGTCATAGGGGGTCTCAGGTAGACATTCAGTACTTC